A selection of T cell receptor beta chains follows, all from one sample in a study of cytomegalovirus exposure and HLA in healthy donors. Assay used: immunoSEQ multiplex PCR; TCRdb lists only in-frame clones, some missing. Among some 77,000 clones listed, 70% to 85% were seen once. Sequencing was done on a sample of PBMCs. Source of these receptors: a man aged 25-45 years in good health and CMV-seronegative. CDR3s include the opening cysteine and the closing phenylalanine or tryptophan. Each record gives: V gene, CDR3 length, D gene, clone size, J gene, CDR3 DNA, CDR3 protein. D genes are given only for firm matches. The size field is filled for only some rows; it gives once, few, many or a size class.

TRBV5-1	17	NA	NA	TRBJ2-6	TGCGCCAGCAGCCCGGGTCCCCCTAGGACTGGGGCCAACGTCCTGACTTTC	CASSPGPPRTGANVLTF
TRBV7-9	12	NA	NA	TRBJ2-5	TGTGCCACCCCGGGGGACCGGGAGACCCAGTACTTC	CATPGDRETQYF
TRBV5-6	13	TRBD1	NA	TRBJ2-7	TGTGCCAGCAGCCGGGACAGATACTACGAGCAGTACTTC	CASSRDRYYEQYF
TRBV6-5	15	TRBD1	NA	TRBJ1-1	TGTGCCAGCAGTTACTCACAGCAGGGGGGAGTGGGAGCTTTCTTT	CASSYSQQGGVGAFF
TRBV4-1	13	NA	NA	TRBJ2-6	TGCGCCAGCGTAGGGGTTGGGGCCAACGTCCTGACTTTC	CASVGVGANVLTF
TRBV5-1	13	NA	NA	TRBJ2-5	TGCGCCAGCAGATTCCCGGGGGAAGAGACCCAGTACTTC	CASRFPGEETQYF
TRBV7-2	16	NA	once	TRBJ1-2	TGTGCCAGCAGCTTAGCCCTCCAGCAGGGTCACTATGGCTACACCTTC	CASSLALQQGHYGYTF
TRBV19	14	NA	NA	TRBJ1-3	TGTGCCAGTTCCCGGGAGGGTTCGTGGAACACCATATATTTT	CASSREGSWNTIYF
TRBV4-2	16	TRBD1	few	TRBJ1-1	TGTGCCAGCAGCCAAGAAGGGTCGAGGGGGCTGACTGAAGCTTTCTTT	CASSQEGSRGLTEAFF
TRBV25-1	16	TRBD2	NA	TRBJ2-7	TGTGCCAGCCTTCCCGCCGGGACTAGCGGCAATGTCGAGCAGTACTTC	CASLPAGTSGNVEQYF
TRBV30	13	NA	NA	TRBJ1-2	TGTGCCTGGAGCCCTGGCCCTTCCTATGGCTACACCTTC	CAWSPGPSYGYTF
TRBV14	12	NA	NA	TRBJ1-2	TGTGCCAGCAGCCAAGCCCCATATGGCTACACCTTC	CASSQAPYGYTF
TRBV15	16	NA	NA	TRBJ1-5	TGTGCCACCAGCAGTCTCTACTCTAAGAGCAATCAGCCCCAGCATTTT	CATSSLYSKSNQPQHF
TRBV19	15	NA	once	TRBJ1-1	TGTGCCAGTACCCCCCGTGAGGTGGTGAACACTGAAGCTTTCTTT	CASTPREVVNTEAFF
TRBV4-1	15	TRBD1	NA	TRBJ2-5	TGCGCCAGCAGCCAAGTGATGACAGGGGCCGAGACCCAGTACTTC	CASSQVMTGAETQYF
TRBV7-9	16	NA	NA	TRBJ2-7	TGTGCCAGCAGCTTAGTTGGTAGCGGAGGCTCCTACGAGCAGTACTTC	CASSLVGSGGSYEQYF
TRBV7-9	15	NA	NA	TRBJ1-2	TGTGCCAGCAGCTTAACAGGACAGTTTAACTATGGCTACACCTTC	CASSLTGQFNYGYTF
TRBV2	10	NA	NA	TRBJ1-2	TGTGCCAGCAGTGGGGCGGGCTACACCTTC	CASSGAGYTF
TRBV5-1	11	NA	NA	TRBJ2-7	TGCGCCAGCAGCTTGGCCTCCGAGCAGTACTTC	CASSLASEQYF
TRBV29-1	16	TRBD2	NA	TRBJ2-3	TGCAGCGTTGTCGCCCGGGGACTAGCGGGATTAGTTACGCAGTATTTT	CSVVARGLAGLVTQYF
TRBV28	12	NA	NA	TRBJ1-1	TGTGCCAGCAGTTTAGGGCTCCCTGAAGCTTTCTTT	CASSLGLPEAFF
TRBV18	13	NA	NA	TRBJ2-7	TGTGCCAGCTCAGGTAACAGCGGCTACGAGCAGTACTTC	CASSGNSGYEQYF
TRBV21-1	16	NA	NA	TRBJ1-5	TGTGCCAGCAGCAAAGCGAGGGGGCGCATTGAGCAGCCCCAGCATTTT	CASSKARGRIEQPQHF
TRBV14	15	NA	NA	TRBJ1-4	TGTGCCAGCAGCCCTTACAGGGCGCGGAATGAAAAACTGTTTTTT	CASSPYRARNEKLFF
TRBV6-1	12	NA	few	TRBJ2-5	TGTGCCAGCAGTGAACCCCCAGGGGCCCAGTACTTC	CASSEPPGAQYF
TRBV28	13	TRBD2	NA	TRBJ2-7	TGTGCCAGCGGACTAGCGGGGGCCTACGAGCAGTACTTC	CASGLAGAYEQYF
TRBV2	14	TRBD2	NA	TRBJ2-1	TGTGCCAGCAGTGAACTCGGGACTATGGATGAGCAGTTCTTC	CASSELGTMDEQFF
TRBV4-3	15	TRBD1	NA	TRBJ2-7	TGCGCCAGCAGCCAAGAAGGGGGGACAGGGTACGAGCAGTACTTC	CASSQEGGTGYEQYF
TRBV27	15	NA	NA	TRBJ1-1	TGTGCCAGCAGTTTAAAAAAGAGGGCGGACACTGAAGCTTTCTTT	CASSLKKRADTEAFF
TRBV7-2	14	TRBD1	NA	TRBJ2-7	TGTGCCAGCAGCTTCGGCAGGGGGACGGGCGAGCAGTACTTC	CASSFGRGTGEQYF
TRBV27	15	NA	NA	TRBJ1-2	TGTGCCAGCAGTTTATCGACAAAAGGGGGCTATGGCTACACCTTC	CASSLSTKGGYGYTF
TRBV19	16	NA	NA	TRBJ1-3	TGTGCCAGTAGTATAATGGACTCAGACTCTGGAAACACCATATATTTT	CASSIMDSDSGNTIYF
TRBV30	15	NA	once	TRBJ2-6	TGTGCCTGGAGCGAAGGAGCCCCTGGGGCCAACGTCCTGACTTTC	CAWSEGAPGANVLTF
TRBV18	14	NA	NA	TRBJ2-4	TGTGCCAGCTCACCTAAGTCAGGGAAGAACATTCAGTACTTC	CASSPKSGKNIQYF
TRBV5-4	16	TRBD1	NA	TRBJ2-2	TGTGCCGTTCACTCCCCGGGACAGGGAGCGAGCGGGGAGCTGTTTTTT	CAVHSPGQGASGELFF
TRBV30	15	TRBD2	NA	TRBJ2-1	TGTGCCTGGAGTGTGCGGGGAGGGCCCTACAATGAGCAGTTCTTC	CAWSVRGGPYNEQFF
TRBV7-9	14	NA	NA	TRBJ2-1	TGTGCCAGCAGCTTGGCGGGCGGGCACAATGAGCAGTTCTTC	CASSLAGGHNEQFF
TRBV6-5	14	TRBD1	few	TRBJ1-2	TGTGCCAGCAGGCCCCCACAGGGGCGGAATGGCTACACCTTC	CASRPPQGRNGYTF
TRBV30	16	TRBD2	NA	TRBJ2-4	TGTGCCTGGAGTGGGGGAGGCGGGAGCGCCAAAAACATTCAGTACTTC	CAWSGGGGSAKNIQYF
TRBV2	11	NA	few	TRBJ1-2	TGTGCCAGCAGGTCGATGGGAGCGTACACCTTC	CASRSMGAYTF
TRBV19	14	TRBD1	NA	TRBJ1-1	TGTGCCAGTAAGAGACAGGGCATGAACACTGAAGCTTTCTTT	CASKRQGMNTEAFF
TRBV7-9	15	NA	NA	TRBJ1-5	TGTGCCAGCAGCTTAGACGGAGATAGCAATCAGCCCCAGCATTTT	CASSLDGDSNQPQHF
TRBV19	13	NA	NA	TRBJ1-1	TGTGCCAGTAGTTCCAGGGCCTTCACTGAAGCTTTCTTT	CASSSRAFTEAFF
TRBV27	21	TRBD2	NA	TRBJ2-1	TGTGCCAGCAGTTCCGCGACCCGGGGGCTAGCGGGAGTTGCGGGGTACAATGAGCAGTTCTTC	CASSSATRGLAGVAGYNEQFF
TRBV7-9	16	TRBD2	NA	TRBJ2-5	TGTGCCAGCAGCCCCGAGGGACTAGCGGGGGGGGAGACCCAGTACTTC	CASSPEGLAGGETQYF
TRBV19	15	NA	NA	TRBJ2-7	TGTGCCAGTAGTAAACAAACAGGGTTGAGAAGCGAGCAGTACTTC	CASSKQTGLRSEQYF
TRBV28	13	NA	NA	TRBJ1-2	TGTGCCAGCAGTTTCGTGCAGGGAATTAGCTACACCTTC	CASSFVQGISYTF
TRBV4-3	15	TRBD1	NA	TRBJ1-6	TGCGCCAGCAGCCTAACGACAGGGTCTAATTCACCCCTCCACTTT	CASSLTTGSNSPLHF
TRBV5-1	14	NA	NA	TRBJ2-1	TGCGCCAGCAGCTTGGCGACTGGAGACAATGAGCAGTTCTTC	CASSLATGDNEQFF
TRBV5-1	20	NA	NA	TRBJ2-4	TGCGCCAGCAGCTCATACACAACAGCCTCAGGGGAGAGAGCCAAAAACATTCAGTACTTC	CASSSYTTASGERAKNIQYF
TRBV7-2	16	NA	NA	TRBJ1-5	TGTGCCAGCAGCTTACAGGTTTCGGGAAGCAATCAGCCCCAGCATTTT	CASSLQVSGSNQPQHF
TRBV7-9	16	TRBD1	NA	TRBJ1-2	TGTGCCAGCAGCTTGGACAGGGACGTTGGGGACTATGGCTACACCTTC	CASSLDRDVGDYGYTF
TRBV11-2	18	NA	few	TRBJ2-7	TGTGCCAGCAGCCATAGAAGGAATGGGACTGATTTCCCCTACGAGCAGTACTTC	CASSHRRNGTDFPYEQYF
TRBV4-3	15	TRBD1	NA	TRBJ1-2	TGCGCCAGCAGCCCGGAGCGACAGGGATTAAATGGCTACACCTTC	CASSPERQGLNGYTF
TRBV4-3	14	TRBD1	NA	TRBJ1-2	TGCGCCAGCAGCCACGAGACAGGGGACCATGGCTACACCTTC	CASSHETGDHGYTF
TRBV7-9	12	NA	NA	TRBJ1-2	TGTGCCAGCAGTTCAACAGGGAATGGCTACACCTTC	CASSSTGNGYTF